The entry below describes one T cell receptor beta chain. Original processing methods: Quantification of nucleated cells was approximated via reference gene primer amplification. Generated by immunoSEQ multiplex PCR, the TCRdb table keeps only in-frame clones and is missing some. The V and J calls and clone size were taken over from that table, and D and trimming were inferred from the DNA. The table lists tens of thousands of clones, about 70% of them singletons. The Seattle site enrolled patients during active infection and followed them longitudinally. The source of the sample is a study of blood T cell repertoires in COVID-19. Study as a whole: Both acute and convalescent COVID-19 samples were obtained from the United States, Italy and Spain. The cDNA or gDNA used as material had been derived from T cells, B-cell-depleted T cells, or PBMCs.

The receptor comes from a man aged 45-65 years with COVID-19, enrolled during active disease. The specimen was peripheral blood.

The CDR3 bases are TGTGCCAGCTCAAACACAGATACGCAGTATTTT. This gives the protein CASSNTDTQYF. The rearrangement uses TRBV7-9 and TRBJ2-3; D is uncertain. Between the trimmed V and J ends, which lost 8 bases and 2 bases, there was a span of 5 bases. CDR1 SEHNR and CDR2 FQNEAQ come from the germline V gene (reference sequence). This CDR3 is built from 11 residues.